This passage covers 28 T cell receptor beta chains from one sample sequenced in a study of PD-L1 blockade in urothelial cancer. Profiling relied on immunoSEQ multiplex PCR, and the TCRdb table lists in-frame clones only, not all of them. In the table there are around 120,000 clones, over 75% of which are singletons. This specimen was PBMCs, taken around atezolizumab (anti-PD-L1) treatment. The origin of the receptors is a man between 50 and 59 years old with urothelial cancer.

The V gene is TRBV19, the J gene TRBJ2-2; 8 nucleotides match TRBD1. From germline, CDR1 is LNHDA and CDR2 SQIVND (reference sequence). The ends lost 8 bases at V and 4 bases at J; junction bases unmatched: 6. The CDR3 consists of 14 residues. This chain's CDR3 is CASGDRPSTGELFF. Here the CDR3 DNA reads TGTGCCAGTGGGGACAGGCCATCCACCGGGGAGCTGTTTTTT.

The chain joins TRBV7-2 to TRBJ2-6, with TRBD2 identical over 8 bases. With V trimmed by 6 bases and J by 0 bases, 1 base remained unmatched. The CDR3 has 15 residues. CDR1 and CDR2 from the germline V gene are SGHTA and FQGNSA. For the CDR3, the DNA is TGTGCCAGCAGAGCGGGGGTCTCTGGGGCCAACGTCCTGACTTTC. This translates into CASRAGVSGANVLTF.

The V and J genes are TRBV7-6 and TRBJ1-1; D gene ambiguous. The CDR3 contains 15 residues. V lost 3 bases to trimming and J lost 5 bases, with 16 bases between them. Germline V gene sequence: CDR1 SGHVS, CDR2 FNYEAQ. The CDR3 here is CASSLGPLSQTEAFF. CDR3 sequence (DNA): TGTGCCAGCAGCTTGGGCCCGCTGTCACAGACTGAAGCTTTCTTT.

The rearrangement joins TRBV2 to TRBJ1-4, with TRBD1 matching over 7 bases. V trimming: 7 bases; J trimming: 3 bases; junction bases outside the gene matches: 8. Germline CDR1 reads SNHLY; CDR2 reads FYNNEI. This CDR3 has 15 amino acids. The CDR3 protein is CASNYRDRSNEKLFF. Written as DNA, the CDR3 is TGTGCCAGCAATTACCGGGACAGATCTAATGAAAAACTGTTTTTT.

CDR3 coding DNA: TGTGCCAGCAGCTCGGCGCGGGTCAGGGGGCTGGGACAGCCCCAGCATTTT. Protein: CASSSARVRGLGQPQHF. This chain joins TRBV7-8 and TRBJ1-5; 8 nucleotides match TRBD1. J gave up 7 bases and V 4 bases, and 15 bases lay outside the gene matches. The CDR3 covers 17 residues. CDR1 SGHVS and CDR2 FQNEAQ come from the germline V gene.

The CDR3 spells CASKTQGPDTQYF. The CDR3 bases are TGTGCCAGTAAAACCCAGGGGCCAGATACGCAGTATTTT. This chain joins TRBV19 and TRBJ2-3; tentatively, D is TRBD1 (6 bases). Trimming pared 7 bases from V and 4 bases from J, leaving 12 bases between. Germline CDR1 and CDR2: LNHDA and SQIVND (reference sequence). The CDR3 length is 13 residues.

This clone appeared many times. The V call is TRBV29-1, the J call TRBJ1-2, with D possibly TRBD1 on 6 matching bases. The germline CDR1 and CDR2 sequences are SQVTM and ANQGSEA. The CDR3 spans 13 residues. Trimming cost V 7 bases and J 4 bases, with 16 bases left between them. CDR3 coding DNA: TGCAGCGCAAAGCAGGGGACCCCCTATGGCTACACCTTC. It encodes CSAKQGTPYGYTF.

The chain uses TRBV5-1 and TRBJ2-1, with D maybe TRBD1 (5 bases). Trimming removed 4 bases from V and 7 bases from J, with 9 bases in between. Germline V gene lookup returns CDR1 SGHRS and CDR2 YFSETQ. The CDR3 length is 12 residues. CDR3 in amino acids: CASSIRENEQFF. Written as DNA, the CDR3 is TGCGCCAGCAGCATCAGGGAAAATGAGCAGTTCTTC.

This rearrangement joins TRBV5-1 to TRBJ2-2, with 9 bases identical to TRBD2. The germline gives CDR1 SGHRS, CDR2 YFSETQ. Unmatched junction bases numbered 3, after V lost 2 bases and J lost 4 bases. The CDR3 has 15 amino acids. The CDR3 here is CASSFSGRGTGELFF. As DNA, the CDR3 is TGCGCCAGCAGCTTTAGCGGGAGAGGCACCGGGGAGCTGTTTTTT.

The chain employs TRBV7-3 and TRBJ2-7; D gene uncertain. This CDR3 is built from 13 residues. The ends were cut back, 0 bases at V and 6 bases at J, with 9 bases in the middle. Germline loops: CDR1 SGHTA, CDR2 FQGTGA. This chain's CDR3 is CASSLTTSGEQYF. The CDR3 region has the DNA TGTGCCAGCAGCTTAACTACCTCCGGCGAGCAGTACTTC.

This chain joins TRBV6-1 and TRBJ2-3; a possible D gene is TRBD2 (6 bases). Germline CDR1 and CDR2: MNHNS and SASEGT. The V end was cut by 2 bases, the J end by 2 bases, with 8 bases between. The CDR3 consists of 14 residues. The CDR3 protein is CASSEWDSTDTQYF. The CDR3 nucleotides are TGTGCCAGCAGTGAATGGGACTCCACAGATACGCAGTATTTT.

CDR3 region: CASSEGTGQVNTEAFF. The CDR3 region has the DNA TGTGCCAGCAGTGAAGGCACGGGACAGGTGAACACTGAAGCTTTCTTT. The gene calls are TRBV6-1 and TRBJ1-1; 8 nucleotides line up with TRBD1. The ends lost 1 base at V and 0 bases at J; junction bases unmatched: 4. The CDR3 loop spans 16 amino acids. The germline V gene encodes CDR1 MNHNS and CDR2 SASEGT.

This rearrangement joins TRBV5-1 to TRBJ2-2; a weak D match, TRBD2 (5 bases). Germline V lookup: CDR1 SGHRS, CDR2 YFSETQ. The CDR3 extends over 16 amino acids. V was pared by 4 bases and J by 6 bases, with 19 bases between. Written as DNA, the CDR3 is TGCGCCAGCAGCCCCACCGGGAACTCAAGCCCCGGGGAGCTGTTTTTT. Amino acid sequence: CASSPTGNSSPGELFF.

This clone turned up a few times. The chain links TRBV27 to TRBJ1-3; D gene unclear. The CDR3 consists of 13 residues. Trimming pared 5 bases from V and 2 bases from J, leaving 7 bases between. Germline values: CDR1 MNHEY, CDR2 SMNVEV (reference sequence). DNA for the CDR3: TGTGCCAGCAGTCAATGGCCTGGAAACACCATATATTTT. Translation: CASSQWPGNTIYF.

The chain links TRBV6-5 to TRBJ1-2; D gene ambiguous. The CDR3 contains 13 residues. Trimming cost V 7 bases and J 3 bases, with 12 bases left between them. Germline assignment: CDR1 MNHEY and CDR2 SVGAGI. The DNA for the CDR3 is TGTGCCAGCAAAAACCCCGGGGACTATGGCTACACCTTC. The encoded protein is CASKNPGDYGYTF.

The chain employs TRBV9 and TRBJ2-1; D unresolved. This CDR3 comprises 17 residues. The V end was cut by 4 bases, the J end by 3 bases, with 20 bases between. CDR1 SGDLS and CDR2 YYNGEE come from the germline V gene. CDR3 residues: CASSPHLASHRYNEQFF. The CDR3 nucleotides read TGTGCCAGCAGCCCCCACTTGGCTAGTCATCGCTACAATGAGCAGTTCTTC.

The chain carries TRBV14 and TRBJ1-1, with D possibly matching TRBD1 (5 bases). Trimming shortened V by 4 bases and J by 1 base, and 10 bases separated the two germline ends. There are 14 residues in the CDR3. Germline V lookup: CDR1 SGHDN, CDR2 FVKESK. The CDR3 DNA is TGTGCCAGCAGCCGCGGGGCCCGGAACACTGAAGCTTTCTTT. Translating gives CASSRGARNTEAFF.

The CDR3 spells CASRAYGVTKNIQYF. DNA for the CDR3: TGTGCCAGCAGGGCCTACGGAGTGACCAAAAACATTCAGTACTTC. The chain links TRBV6-6 to TRBJ2-4; D is undetermined. Trimming left V 6 bases short and J 2 bases short, with 14 bases between. The CDR3 sequence is 15 residues long. Per germline, CDR1 MNHNY and CDR2 SVGAGI (reference sequence).

This clone was counted a single time. The CDR3 DNA follows: TGTGCCAGCTCCTCGGGGGGGAAGACCGGGGAGCTGTTTTTT. It encodes CASSSGGKTGELFF. The J gene is TRBJ2-2, the V gene TRBV11-3, with TRBD2 identical over 8 bases. J gave up 5 bases and V 8 bases, and 7 bases lay outside the gene matches. Per the germline V gene, CDR1 is SGHNT and CDR2 is YENEEA. The CDR3 covers 14 residues.

The rearrangement uses TRBV7-8 and TRBJ1-1; 8 nucleotides line up with TRBD1. This CDR3 contains 15 residues. Germline CDR1 SGHVS, CDR2 FQNEAQ. With 5 bases clipped from V and 5 bases from J, the junction kept 10 bases outside the gene matches. DNA for the CDR3: TGTGCCAGCAGCCCTACCCGGGACAGGTTTACTGAAGCTTTCTTT. Amino acids: CASSPTRDRFTEAFF.

The chain employs TRBV5-1 and TRBJ2-4; TRBD1 matches 7 bases. The CDR3 is 14 amino acids. CDR1 and CDR2 (germline): SGHRS, YFSETQ. Trimming cost V 0 bases and J 4 bases; bases outside gene matches: 1. The CDR3: CASSLEGQKNIQYF. The CDR3 DNA reads as TGCGCCAGCAGCTTGGAGGGACAGAAAAACATTCAGTACTTC.

The rearrangement links TRBV9 to TRBJ1-3, with 7 positions matching TRBD1. The V gene's germline CDR1 is SGDLS and CDR2 YYNGEE. V was pared by 4 bases and J by 3 bases, with 7 bases of the junction left unmatched. The CDR3 contains 15 residues. The CDR3 DNA follows: TGTGCCAGCAGCTTTTTCCGGGACAGTGGAAACACCATATATTTT. Its translation is CASSFFRDSGNTIYF.

The chain couples TRBV11-2 to TRBJ2-1, with D perhaps matching TRBD1 (6 bases). This CDR3 contains 14 residues. Germline assignment: CDR1 SGHAT and CDR2 FQNNGV. The V gene lost 5 bases and the J gene lost 9 bases, with 17 bases spanning the gap. For the CDR3, the DNA is TGTGCCAGCAGCCCGAGCAGGGGCCGGATTGAGCAGTTCTTC. It is translated as CASSPSRGRIEQFF.

The chain carries TRBV28 and TRBJ1-5; D perhaps matches TRBD1 (5 bases). CDR3 length: 18 residues. Per germline, CDR1 MDHEN and CDR2 SYDVKM. V was pared by 3 bases and J by 1 base, with 19 bases between. CDR3 sequence reads: CASSFGIGRGASNQPQHF. The CDR3 DNA reads as TGTGCCAGCAGTTTCGGTATAGGGCGGGGCGCGAGCAATCAGCCCCAGCATTTT.

This clone was recorded once. The V gene is TRBV5-6, the J gene TRBJ2-7, with 11 bases lining up with TRBD1. In germline, CDR1 is SGHDT, CDR2 YYEEEE. The V gene end was trimmed by 4 bases and the J gene end by 6 bases; junction bases not matched to a gene: 9. There are 15 residues in the CDR3. CDR3 DNA: TGTGCCAGCAGCCCAGAGCCGGACAGGGGGCCCGAGCAGTACTTC. It encodes CASSPEPDRGPEQYF.

This clone came up once. The chain recombines TRBV5-4 with TRBJ1-6, with 7 bases matching TRBD1. CDR1 and CDR2 from the germline V gene are SGHNT and YYREEE (reference sequence). CDR3 size: 14 residues. J was trimmed by 11 bases and V by 0 bases; bases with no gene match: 5. Here the CDR3 reads CASSLGTGDPPLHF. For the CDR3, the DNA is TGTGCCAGCAGCTTGGGGACAGGAGACCCACCCCTCCACTTT.

V is TRBV29-1 and J is TRBJ1-1; 7 nucleotides agree with TRBD1. The V segment lost 6 bases and the J segment 0 bases; nucleotides outside the gene matches: 4. The CDR3 length is 13 residues. Per the germline V gene, CDR1 is SQVTM and CDR2 is ANQGSEA. DNA of the CDR3: TGCAGCGTCCGACAGGGACTGAACACTGAAGCTTTCTTT. Protein product: CSVRQGLNTEAFF.

The CDR3 reads CASTPVDRGLRGYTF. The DNA of the CDR3 is TGTGCCAGCACCCCGGTGGACAGGGGGCTACGGGGCTACACCTTC. The chain has TRBV28 and TRBJ1-2; 11 bases align to TRBD1. The germline CDR1 and CDR2 sequences are MDHEN and SYDVKM. The CDR3 consists of 15 residues. With V trimmed by 7 bases and J by 8 bases, 12 bases remained unmatched.